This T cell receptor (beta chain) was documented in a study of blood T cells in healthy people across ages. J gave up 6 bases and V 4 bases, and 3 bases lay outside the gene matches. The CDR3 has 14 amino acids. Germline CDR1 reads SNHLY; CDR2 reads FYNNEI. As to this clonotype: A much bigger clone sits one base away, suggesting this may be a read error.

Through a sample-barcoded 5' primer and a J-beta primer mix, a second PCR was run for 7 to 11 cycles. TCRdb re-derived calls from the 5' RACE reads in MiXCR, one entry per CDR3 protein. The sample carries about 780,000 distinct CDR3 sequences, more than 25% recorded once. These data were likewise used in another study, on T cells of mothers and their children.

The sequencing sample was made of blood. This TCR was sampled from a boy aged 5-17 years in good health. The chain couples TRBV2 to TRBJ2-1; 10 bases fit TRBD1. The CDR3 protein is CASSGQGALNEQFF. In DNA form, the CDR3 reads TGTGCCAGCAGTGGACAGGGGGCCCTCAATGAGCAGTTCTTC.